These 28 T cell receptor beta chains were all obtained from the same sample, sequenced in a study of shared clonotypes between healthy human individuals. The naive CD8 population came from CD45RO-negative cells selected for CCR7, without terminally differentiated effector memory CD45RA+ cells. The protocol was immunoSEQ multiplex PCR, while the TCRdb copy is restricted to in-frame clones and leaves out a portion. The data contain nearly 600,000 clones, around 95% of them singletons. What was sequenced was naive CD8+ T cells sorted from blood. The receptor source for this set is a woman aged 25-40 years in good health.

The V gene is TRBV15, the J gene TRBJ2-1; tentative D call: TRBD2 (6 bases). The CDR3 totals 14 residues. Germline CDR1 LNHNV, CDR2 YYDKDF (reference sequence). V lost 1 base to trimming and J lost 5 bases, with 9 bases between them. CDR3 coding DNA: TGTGCCACCAGCAGAGGCAGGGAGGACAATGAGCAGTTCTTC. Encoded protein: CATSRGREDNEQFF.

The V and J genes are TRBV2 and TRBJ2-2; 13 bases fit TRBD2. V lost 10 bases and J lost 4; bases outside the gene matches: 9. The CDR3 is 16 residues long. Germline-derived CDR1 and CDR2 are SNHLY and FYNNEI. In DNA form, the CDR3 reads TGTGCCAACAGACTAGCGGGAGGTAGGGGCACCGGGGAGCTGTTTTTT. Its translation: CANRLAGGRGTGELFF.

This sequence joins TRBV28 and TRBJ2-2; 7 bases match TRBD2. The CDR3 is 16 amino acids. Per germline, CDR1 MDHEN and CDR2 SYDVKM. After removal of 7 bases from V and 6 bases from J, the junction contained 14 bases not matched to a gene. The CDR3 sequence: CASTPVGREWAGELFF. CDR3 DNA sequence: TGTGCCAGCACCCCAGTGGGGCGGGAGTGGGCCGGGGAGCTGTTTTTT.

This chain's CDR3 is CASSPRDRGPSSSYNEQFF. The CDR3 coding sequence is TGTGCCAGCTCACCACGGGACAGGGGGCCTTCGAGCTCCTACAATGAGCAGTTCTTC. The V call is TRBV18, the J call TRBJ2-1; 12 nucleotides match TRBD1. Germline-derived CDR1 and CDR2 are KGHSH and LQKENI. This CDR3 is built from 19 residues. Germline trimming cut 1 base from V and 0 bases from J; bases unmatched to any gene: 7.

As DNA, the CDR3 is TGTGCCAGCAGTTACCCTGGGAGTCACGAGCAGTACTTC. It specifies CASSYPGSHEQYF. This chain joins TRBV6-5 and TRBJ2-7; D perhaps matches TRBD2 (5 bases). The CDR3 is made up of 13 amino acids. V was shortened by 2 bases and J by 5 bases, with 10 bases between the two germline ends. The germline CDR1 and CDR2 sequences are MNHEY and SVGAGI.

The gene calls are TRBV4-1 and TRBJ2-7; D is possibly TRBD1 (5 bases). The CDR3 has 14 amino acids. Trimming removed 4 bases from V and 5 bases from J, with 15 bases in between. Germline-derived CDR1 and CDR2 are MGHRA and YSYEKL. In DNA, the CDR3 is TGCGCCAGCAGCCCGGAAGTCCACAGGAACGAGCAGTACTTC. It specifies CASSPEVHRNEQYF.

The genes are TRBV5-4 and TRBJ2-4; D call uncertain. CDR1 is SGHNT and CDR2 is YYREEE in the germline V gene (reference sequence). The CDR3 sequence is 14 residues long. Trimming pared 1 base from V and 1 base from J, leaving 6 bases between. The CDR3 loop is CASSLWLAKNIQYF. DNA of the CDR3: TGTGCCAGCAGCTTGTGGCTTGCCAAAAACATTCAGTACTTC.

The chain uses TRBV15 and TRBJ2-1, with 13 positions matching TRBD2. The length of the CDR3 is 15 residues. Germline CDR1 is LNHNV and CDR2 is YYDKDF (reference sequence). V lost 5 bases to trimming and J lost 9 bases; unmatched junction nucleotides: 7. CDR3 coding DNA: TGTGCCACCAGCGATGCGACTAGCGGGAGGATTGAGCAGTTCTTC. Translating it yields CATSDATSGRIEQFF.

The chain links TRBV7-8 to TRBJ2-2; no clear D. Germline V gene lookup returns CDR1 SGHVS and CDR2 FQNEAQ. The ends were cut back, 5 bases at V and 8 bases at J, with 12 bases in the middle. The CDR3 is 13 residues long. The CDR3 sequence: CASSPTMFGELFF. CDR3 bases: TGTGCCAGCAGCCCTACTATGTTTGGGGAGCTGTTTTTT.

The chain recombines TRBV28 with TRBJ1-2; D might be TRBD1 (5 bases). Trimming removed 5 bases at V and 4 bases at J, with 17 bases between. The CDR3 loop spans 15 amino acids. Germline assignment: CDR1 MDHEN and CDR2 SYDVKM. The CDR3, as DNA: TGTGCCAGCAGTATCAATCCGGCCGGGGGCTATGGCTACACCTTC. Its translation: CASSINPAGGYGYTF.

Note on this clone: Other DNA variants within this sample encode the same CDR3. The CDR3 DNA reads as TGTGCCAGCAGCTTAAGACGAGGCACAGATACGCAGTATTTT. Its translation: CASSLRRGTDTQYF. The rearrangement links TRBV13 to TRBJ2-3; D gene uncertain. Germline loops: CDR1 PRHDT, CDR2 FYEKMQ (reference sequence). Deletions cut 2 bases from V and 1 base from J, with 7 bases between. This CDR3 comprises 14 residues.

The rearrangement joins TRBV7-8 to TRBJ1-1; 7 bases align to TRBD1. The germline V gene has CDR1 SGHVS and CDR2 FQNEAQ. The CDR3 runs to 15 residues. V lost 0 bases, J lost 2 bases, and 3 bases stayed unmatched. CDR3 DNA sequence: TGTGCCAGCAGCTTAGCCGGGACAGTTAACACTGAAGCTTTCTTT. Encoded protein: CASSLAGTVNTEAFF.

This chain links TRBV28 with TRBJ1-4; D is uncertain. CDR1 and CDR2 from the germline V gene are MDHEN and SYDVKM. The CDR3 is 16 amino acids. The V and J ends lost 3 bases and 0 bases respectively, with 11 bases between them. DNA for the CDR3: TGTGCCAGCAGTTTTCTGGATAAAGCAACTAATGAAAAACTGTTTTTT. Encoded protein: CASSFLDKATNEKLFF. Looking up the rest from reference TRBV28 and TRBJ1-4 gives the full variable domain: DVKVTQSSRYLVKRTGEKVFLECVQDMDHENMFWYRQDPGLGLRLIYFSYDVKMKEKGDIPEGYSVSREKKERFSLILESASTNQTSMYLCASSFLDKATNEKLFFGSGTQLSVL.

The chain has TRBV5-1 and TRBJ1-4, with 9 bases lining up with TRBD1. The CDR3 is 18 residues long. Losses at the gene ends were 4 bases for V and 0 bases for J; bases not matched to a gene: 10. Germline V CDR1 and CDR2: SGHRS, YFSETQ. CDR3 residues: CASSGGTGQLATNEKLFF. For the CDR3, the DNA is TGCGCCAGCAGCGGGGGGACAGGGCAACTGGCAACTAATGAAAAACTGTTTTTT.

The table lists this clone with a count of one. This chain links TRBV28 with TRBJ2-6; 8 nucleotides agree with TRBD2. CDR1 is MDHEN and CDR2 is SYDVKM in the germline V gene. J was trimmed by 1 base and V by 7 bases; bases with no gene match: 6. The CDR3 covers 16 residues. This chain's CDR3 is CASTPGGTSGANVLTF. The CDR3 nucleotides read TGTGCCAGCACCCCGGGGGGGACATCTGGGGCCAACGTCCTGACTTTC.

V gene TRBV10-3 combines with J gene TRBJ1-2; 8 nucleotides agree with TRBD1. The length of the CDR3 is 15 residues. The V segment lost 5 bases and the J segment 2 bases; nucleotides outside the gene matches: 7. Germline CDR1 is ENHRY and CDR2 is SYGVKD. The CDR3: CAISLTGEGNYGYTF. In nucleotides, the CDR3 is TGTGCCATCAGTTTGACAGGGGAGGGGAACTATGGCTACACCTTC.

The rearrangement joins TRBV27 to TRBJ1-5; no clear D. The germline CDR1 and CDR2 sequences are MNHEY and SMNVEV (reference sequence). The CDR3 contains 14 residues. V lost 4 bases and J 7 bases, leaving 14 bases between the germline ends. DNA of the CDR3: TGTGCCAGCAGTTCCTCGGGGTTAGGGCAGCCCCAGCATTTT. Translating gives CASSSSGLGQPQHF.

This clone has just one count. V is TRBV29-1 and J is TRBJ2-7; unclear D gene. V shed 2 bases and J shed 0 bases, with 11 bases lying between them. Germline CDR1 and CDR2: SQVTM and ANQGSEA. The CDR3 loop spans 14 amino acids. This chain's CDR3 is CSVEYPDGSYEQYF. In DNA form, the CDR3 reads TGCAGCGTTGAATATCCCGATGGCTCCTACGAGCAGTACTTC.

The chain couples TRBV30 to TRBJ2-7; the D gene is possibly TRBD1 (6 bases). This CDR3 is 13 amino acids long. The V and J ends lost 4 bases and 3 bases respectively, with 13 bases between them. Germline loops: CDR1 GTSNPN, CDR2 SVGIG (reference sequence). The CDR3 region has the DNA TGTGCCTGGAACTCCCAGGGGAGCTACGAGCAGTACTTC. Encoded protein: CAWNSQGSYEQYF.

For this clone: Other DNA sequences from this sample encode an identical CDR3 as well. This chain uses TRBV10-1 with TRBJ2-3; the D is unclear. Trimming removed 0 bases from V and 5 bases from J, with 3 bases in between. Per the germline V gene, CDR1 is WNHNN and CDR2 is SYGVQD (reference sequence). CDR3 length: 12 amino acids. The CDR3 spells CASSESRDTQYF. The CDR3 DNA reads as TGCGCCAGCAGTGAGTCGAGAGATACGCAGTATTTT.

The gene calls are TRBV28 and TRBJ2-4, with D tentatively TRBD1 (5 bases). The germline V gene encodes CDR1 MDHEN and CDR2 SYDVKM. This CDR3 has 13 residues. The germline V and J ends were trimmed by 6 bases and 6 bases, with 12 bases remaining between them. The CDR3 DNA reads TGTGCCAGCAGATCAGGGTTGGGAAACATTCAGTACTTC. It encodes CASRSGLGNIQYF.

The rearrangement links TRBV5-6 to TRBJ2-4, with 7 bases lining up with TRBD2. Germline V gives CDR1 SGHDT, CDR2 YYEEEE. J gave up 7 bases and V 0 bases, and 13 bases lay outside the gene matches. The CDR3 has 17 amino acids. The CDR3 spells CASSLVGVGGNNNIQYF. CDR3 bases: TGTGCCAGCAGCTTGGTTGGCGTCGGGGGGAATAACAACATTCAGTACTTC.

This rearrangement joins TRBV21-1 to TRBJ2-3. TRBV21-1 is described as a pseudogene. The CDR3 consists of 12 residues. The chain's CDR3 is CASSPARNTQYF. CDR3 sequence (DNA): TGTGCCAGCAGCCCCGCCCGAAATACGCAGTATTTT.

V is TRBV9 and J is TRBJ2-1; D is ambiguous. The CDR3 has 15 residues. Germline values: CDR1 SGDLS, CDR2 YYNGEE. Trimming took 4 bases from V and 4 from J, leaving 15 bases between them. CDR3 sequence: CASSSSETEYNEQFF. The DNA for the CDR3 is TGTGCCAGCAGCTCCAGCGAAACAGAATACAATGAGCAGTTCTTC.

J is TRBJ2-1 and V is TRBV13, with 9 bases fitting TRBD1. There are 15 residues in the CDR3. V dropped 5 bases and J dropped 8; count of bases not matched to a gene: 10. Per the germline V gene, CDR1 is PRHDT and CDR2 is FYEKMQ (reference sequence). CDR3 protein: CASSASGTGNDEQFF. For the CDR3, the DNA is TGTGCCAGCAGCGCGTCCGGGACAGGGAACGATGAGCAGTTCTTC. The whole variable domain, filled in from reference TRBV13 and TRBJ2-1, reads AAGVIQSPRHLIKEKRETATLKCYPIPRHDTVYWYQQGPGQDPQFLISFYEKMQSDKGSIPDRFSAQQFSDYHSELNMSSLELGDSALYFCASSASGTGNDEQFFGPGTRLTVL.

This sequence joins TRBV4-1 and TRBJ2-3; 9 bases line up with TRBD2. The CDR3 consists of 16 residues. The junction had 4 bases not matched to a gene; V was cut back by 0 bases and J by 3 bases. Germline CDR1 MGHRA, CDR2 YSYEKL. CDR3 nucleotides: TGCGCCAGCAGCCAAGATAACGCGGGAGGGACAGATACGCAGTATTTT. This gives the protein CASSQDNAGGTDTQYF.

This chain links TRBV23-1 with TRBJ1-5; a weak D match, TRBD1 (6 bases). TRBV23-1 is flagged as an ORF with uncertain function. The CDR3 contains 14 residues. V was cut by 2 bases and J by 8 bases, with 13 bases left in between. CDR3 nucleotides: TGCGCCAGCAGTCAACCAAGGGGGGACGAGCCCCAGCATTTT. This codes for CASSQPRGDEPQHF.

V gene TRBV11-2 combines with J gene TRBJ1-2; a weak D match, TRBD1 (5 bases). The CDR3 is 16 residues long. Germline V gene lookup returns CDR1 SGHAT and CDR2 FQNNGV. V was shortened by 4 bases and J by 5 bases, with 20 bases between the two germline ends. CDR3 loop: CASSYTGSNTPYGYTF. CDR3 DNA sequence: TGTGCCAGCAGCTACACAGGTTCGAACACGCCATATGGCTACACCTTC. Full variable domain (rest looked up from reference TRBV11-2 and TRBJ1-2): EAGVAQSPRYKIIEKRQSVAFWCNPISGHATLYWYQQILGQGPKLLIQFQNNGVVDDSQLPKDRFSAERLKGVDSTLKIQPAKLEDSAVYLCASSYTGSNTPYGYTFGSGTRLTVV.